Following are 6 T cell receptor beta chains from one sample sequenced in a study of T cell responses to AZD1222 COVID-19 vaccine. Repertoires were generated with immunoSEQ multiplex PCR, while TCRdb's copy carries only in-frame clones and drops some. The sample has about 120,000 clones, 90% to 95% seen once. The sample in question was peripheral blood, obtained 28 days after the second AZD1222 dose. The source is an adult who received the AZD1222 COVID-19 vaccine.

This clone was seen only once. V usage is TRBV5-1 and J usage is TRBJ2-7, with no clear D. CDR1 is SGHRS and CDR2 is YFSETQ in the germline V gene. Trimming stripped 2 bases from V and 6 bases from J, with 12 bases between. The CDR3 extends over 13 amino acids. The CDR3 region has the DNA TGCGCCAGCAGCTTACAAGGGTCGCGCGAGCAGTACTTC. It translates to CASSLQGSREQYF.

CDR3 nucleotides: TGTGCCAGCAGCGTAGATCTGAGGACCCAGTACTTC. Amino acid sequence: CASSVDLRTQYF. The chain has TRBV9 and TRBJ2-5; D gene unclear. CDR3 length: 12 amino acids. Germline lookup yields CDR1 SGDLS and CDR2 YYNGEE. The V gene lost 0 bases and the J gene lost 7 bases, with 7 bases spanning the gap.

The chain couples TRBV7-9 to TRBJ2-7, with 10 bases identical to TRBD2. Germline values: CDR1 SEHNR, CDR2 FQNEAQ (reference sequence). This CDR3 has 16 amino acids. J lost 0 bases, V lost 5 bases, and 7 bases had no gene match. The CDR3 loop is CASSTGLAFSSYEQYF. CDR3 sequence (DNA): TGTGCCAGCAGCACGGGACTAGCGTTCAGCTCCTACGAGCAGTACTTC.

The V gene is TRBV18, the J gene TRBJ2-3; the D gene is possibly TRBD2 (6 bases). The germline gives CDR1 KGHSH, CDR2 LQKENI. V lost 0 bases and J lost 0, with 10 bases in between. CDR3 length equals 16 residues. The CDR3: CASSPPGSGSTDTQYF. CDR3 coding DNA: TGTGCCAGCTCACCACCCGGGAGCGGGAGCACAGATACGCAGTATTTT.

The gene calls are TRBV4-3 and TRBJ1-6; D may be TRBD1 (5 bases). Germline CDR1 and CDR2: LGHNA and YSLEER. The CDR3 consists of 18 residues. V lost 2 bases and J 0 bases, leaving 14 bases between the germline ends. The CDR3 sequence: CASSQSASDSSYNSPLHF. In nucleotides, the CDR3 is TGCGCCAGCAGCCAAAGCGCGTCAGACAGCTCCTATAATTCACCCCTCCACTTT.

In this sample, this clone turned up once. J is TRBJ1-4 and V is TRBV7-9; possibly TRBD1 for D (5 bases). Germline-derived CDR1 and CDR2 are SEHNR and FQNEAQ (reference sequence). The V gene lost 6 bases and the J gene lost 5 bases, with 10 bases spanning the gap. The CDR3 loop spans 13 amino acids. The DNA of the CDR3 is TGTGCCAGCAGGGGGGAGAAAAATGAAAAACTGTTTTTT. Its translation: CASRGEKNEKLFF.